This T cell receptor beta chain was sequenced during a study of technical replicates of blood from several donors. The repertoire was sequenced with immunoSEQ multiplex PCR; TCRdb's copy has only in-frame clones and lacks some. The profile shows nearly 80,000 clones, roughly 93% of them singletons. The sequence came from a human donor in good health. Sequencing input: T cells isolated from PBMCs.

Written as DNA, the CDR3 is TGTGCCATCAGTGAGGGACAGATTGGGGATGAGCAGTTCTTC. Its protein is CAISEGQIGDEQFF. The chain joins TRBV10-3 to TRBJ2-1; D may be TRBD1 (6 bases). The germline V gene encodes CDR1 ENHRY and CDR2 SYGVKD. V lost 2 bases and J lost 8, with 13 bases in between. There are 14 residues in the CDR3.